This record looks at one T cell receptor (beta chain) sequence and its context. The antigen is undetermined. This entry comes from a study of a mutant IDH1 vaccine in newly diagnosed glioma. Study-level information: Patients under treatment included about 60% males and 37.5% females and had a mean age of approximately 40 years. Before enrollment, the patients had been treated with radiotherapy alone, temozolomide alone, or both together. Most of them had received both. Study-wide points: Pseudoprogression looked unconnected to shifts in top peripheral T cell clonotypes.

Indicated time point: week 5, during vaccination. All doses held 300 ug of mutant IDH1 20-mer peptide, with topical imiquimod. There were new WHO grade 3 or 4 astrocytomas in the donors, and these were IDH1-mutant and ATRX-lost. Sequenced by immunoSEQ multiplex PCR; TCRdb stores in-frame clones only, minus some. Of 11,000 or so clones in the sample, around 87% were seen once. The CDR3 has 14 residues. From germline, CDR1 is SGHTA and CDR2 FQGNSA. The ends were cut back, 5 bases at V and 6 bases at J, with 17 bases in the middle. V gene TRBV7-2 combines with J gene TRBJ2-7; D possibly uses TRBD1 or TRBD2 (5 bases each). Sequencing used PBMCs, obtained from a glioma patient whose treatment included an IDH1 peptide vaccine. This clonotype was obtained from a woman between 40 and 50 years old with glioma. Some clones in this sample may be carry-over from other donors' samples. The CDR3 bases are TGTGCCAGCAGCCCTAGGGACCAACGGACCGAGCAGTACTTC. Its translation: CASSPRDQRTEQYF.